Reported below is one T cell receptor beta chain. These data are taken from a study of blood T cell repertoires in COVID-19. Overall study: Both acute and convalescent COVID-19 samples were obtained from the United States, Italy and Spain. The cDNA or gDNA used as material had been derived from T cells, B-cell-depleted T cells, or PBMCs.

V was clipped by 1 base and J by 2 bases; unmatched bases: 4. In germline, CDR1 is MDHEN, CDR2 SYDVKM. This CDR3 comprises 15 residues. In the original processing: Amplification from reference gene primers served as the basis for estimated nucleated cell counts. Sequenced by immunoSEQ multiplex PCR; TCRdb stores in-frame clones only, minus some. V, J and clone size are those of that table, while D and trimming were read from the DNA. The profile shows more than 80,000 clones, roughly 78% of them singletons. The sequence came from a man aged 45 to 65 with active or convalescent COVID-19. The V gene is TRBV28, the J gene TRBJ2-7; 8 bases agree with TRBD2. The sample was peripheral blood. The CDR3 sequence: CASSLFRAGAYEQYF. CDR3 coding DNA: TGTGCCAGCAGTTTATTCAGAGCGGGAGCCTACGAGCAGTACTTC.